What follows describes a single T cell receptor (beta chain). The specificity of this receptor is unknown. Relative to the germline gene, one junction end is altered; a read error may explain this. These data are taken from a study of T cell changes during pregnancy in multiple sclerosis (dated by TCRdb to between 2019 and 2020). Notes on the research overall: Changes in the T cell repertoire over the course of pregnancy were examined in this study in women with multiple sclerosis.

Library prep was done by the immunoSEQ multiplex PCR assay. In TCRdb, the immuneACCESS table is reduced to in-frame sequences with V and J assigned. These tables do not hold every clone; where another copy was compared, an unresolved V gene accounts for under half, and the others remain unexplained. For this sample there are tens of thousands of clones; around 94% appear just once. The ten largest make up less than 4% of the sample. Specimen: CD8+ T cells from peripheral blood mononuclear cells, collected in the third trimester of pregnancy. This clonotype was obtained from a female donor with multiple sclerosis, enrolled in a pregnancy study.

The nucleotide sequence is given as TGTGCTAGCAGCCGAGCGGGAAGCTCCTACAATGAGCAGTTCTTC. Its amino acids are CASSRAGSSYNEQFF. Here the chain combines TRBV7-7 and TRBJ2-1; 7 bases in the middle match TRBD2. CDR1 and CDR2 (SSHAT, FNYEAQ) derive from the germline V gene (reference sequence). Including cysteine and phenylalanine, the CDR3 has 15 amino acids. Of the read, only the CDR3 DNA is kept; its 45 bases are in frame from base 1.